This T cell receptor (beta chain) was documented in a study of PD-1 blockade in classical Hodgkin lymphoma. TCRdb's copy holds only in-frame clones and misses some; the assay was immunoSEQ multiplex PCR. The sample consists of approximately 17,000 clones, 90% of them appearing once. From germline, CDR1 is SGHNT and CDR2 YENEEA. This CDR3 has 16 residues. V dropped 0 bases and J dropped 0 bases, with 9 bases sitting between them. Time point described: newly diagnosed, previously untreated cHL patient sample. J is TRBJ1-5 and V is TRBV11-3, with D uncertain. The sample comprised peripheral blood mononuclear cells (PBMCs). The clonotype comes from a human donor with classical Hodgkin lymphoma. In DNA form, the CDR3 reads TGTGCCAGCAGCTTAGATAGGGTTTCTAGCAATCAGCCCCAGCATTTT. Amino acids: CASSLDRVSSNQPQHF. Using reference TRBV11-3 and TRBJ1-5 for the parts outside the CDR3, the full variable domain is EAGVVQSPRYKIIEKKQPVAFWCNPISGHNTLYWYLQNLGQGPELLIRYENEEAVDDSQLPKDRFSAERLKGVDSTLKIQPAELGDSAVYLCASSLDRVSSNQPQHFGDGTRLSIL.